This T cell receptor beta chain was sequenced for a study of T-cell memory formation after mild COVID-19 (dated by TCRdb to the early 2020s). Study-wide context: TCR sequence clusters from the two donors were found to be largely donor specific. In a couple of donors, T-cell clones that expanded and contracted after mild COVID-19 were tracked by sequencing TCRalpha and TCRbeta repertoires over time. The cohort was made up of two young adult volunteers, one female and one male, who were previously healthy. General conclusions and limits of the study: The study included only a couple of mild cases, and larger cohorts that include severe cases with pre-infection samples were judged to be necessary. Whether the second-wave clones peaking on day 37 were SARS-CoV-2 specific was not confirmed. Contracting CD4+ clones were located mainly in the CM and EM memory subsets, whereas CD8+ clones were found to be enriched in EMRA. Balanced CD4/CD8 phenotypes were observed for clones contracting from day 15 to 85, whereas a bias towards CD4+ was observed for a second wave of clones expanding from day 15 to 37. Some responding clones were found in pre-infection memory, which suggests that pre-existing cross-reactive memory T cells took part in the SARS-CoV-2 response.

Ficoll-Paque density gradient centrifugation was used to isolate PBMCs. The run used an Illumina NovaSeq 6000. cDNA libraries for TCRalpha and TCRbeta were prepared by 5'RACE using constant-segment primers, with sample barcodes and unique molecular identifiers added. RNA was extracted from every sample with Trizol reagent. Amplification of the libraries took two PCR steps, and the second step added a second sample barcode plus Illumina TruSeq adapters. Libraries were sequenced on an Illumina NovaSeq with 2 x 150 bp paired-end reads. Per the original workflow: Reads were demultiplexed and collapsed into UMI-guided consensus sequences with migec v1.2.7. Using mixcr v2.1.11, the UMI consensuses were aligned to TRA and TRB V and J templates and assembled into clonotypes. A clonotype was counted as expanded or contracted only if both edgeR and NoisET called the change significant, with noise models trained on biological replicates. For edgeR calls, the cutoffs were a false discovery rate-adjusted p below 0.01 and a log2 fold-change threshold of 1. PCA with hierarchical clustering of max-normalized trajectories of the 1000 most abundant clonotypes was used as exploratory dynamics analysis. Separately sequenced CD4+ and CD8+ repertoires were used to assign a CD4 or CD8 phenotype to each responding clone. The public reads were run again by TCRdb, first through fastp at Q25 and then through MiXCR, and only productive beta chains were kept. Here each entry gathers all rows of one CDR3 protein and keeps the most common genes and DNA. TCRdb, not the original authors, processed these V and J calls. Across this sample there are under 85,000 distinct CDR3 sequences, with 11% to 15% seen only once. Of the sample, under 35% is held by the ten largest clones.

Sequences LGHNA (CDR1) and YNFKEQ (CDR2) are obtained from the germline V gene. Counted from cysteine to phenylalanine, this CDR3 has 15 amino acids. Kept here is only the CDR3 DNA, which spans 45 bases and is read in frame from base 1. V and J are truncated by 1 base and 4 bases respectively, leaving an intervening sequence of 11 bases. This clonotype has a count of ten or more. The specificity of this receptor is unknown. It has no much larger one-base neighbor in the sample; base qualities were not kept. Sequencing used PBMCs or a T cell subset sorted from them (not recorded which). This TCR derives from an adult woman who had mild COVID-19 (a few samples of this study predate the infection). The sample titles of this study are shuffled in the database, so cell type and time point are left out; the donor was told from shared clones. Recombination connected TRBV4-2 to TRBJ2-1, with the identity of the D gene unclear. The nucleotide sequence is TGTGCCAGCAGCCAAGGACGAGGCCAATACAATGAGCAGTTCTTC. This gives the protein CASSQGRGQYNEQFF.